Here is one T cell receptor (beta chain) with its context. The antigen is unknown. J lost 4 bases, V lost 4 bases, and 6 bases had no gene match. Germline CDR1 SGHAT, CDR2 FQNNGV. The CDR3 has 15 residues. The data were taken from a study of siplizumab effects on memory and regulatory T cells. Study-level findings and limits: With siplizumab, cumulative frequency of CD4+ memory-derived alloreactive sequences dropped significantly.

Only in-frame clones appear in the TCRdb table, and some are missing; sequencing was by immunoSEQ multiplex PCR. This table holds some 100,000 clones, around 97% found once. The J gene is TRBJ2-1, the V gene TRBV11-2; 8 bases align to TRBD1. Sequencing was done on a sample of naive CD4+ T cells sorted from blood. The receptor was isolated from a human donor in good health. The CDR3 here is CASSSRTGRYNEQFF. The CDR3, as DNA: TGTGCCAGCAGCTCACGGACAGGGAGGTACAATGAGCAGTTCTTC.